This TCR beta chain was retrieved from a study of human T cells and chemical hapten exposure. TCRdb re-called the RACE reads through MiXCR, storing one row per CDR3 protein. The table shows about 380,000 distinct CDR3 sequences, with approximately 5.1% occurring only once. Comments on this clonotype: Compared with germline, one end of the junction differs, possibly owing to a read error.

The time point denotes: pre-sensitization, week 0. The treatment was: therapeutic diphenylcyclopropenone sensitization with weekly scalp DPC. This material consisted of whole blood, taken in connection with sensitization to the hapten diphenylcyclopropenone (DPC). The receptor's source is a woman in her forties or fifties with alopecia areata. Some clones in this sample may be carry-over from other donors' samples.

The CDR3 reads CASSLPSGSSDMQYF. Written as DNA, the CDR3 is TGTGCCAGCAGTTTACCTAGCGGGAGTTCAGATATGCAGTATTTT. V and J are TRBV28 and TRBJ2-3, with 10 bases matching TRBD2. The germline V gene has CDR1 MDHEN and CDR2 SYDVKM. The CDR3 contains 15 residues.